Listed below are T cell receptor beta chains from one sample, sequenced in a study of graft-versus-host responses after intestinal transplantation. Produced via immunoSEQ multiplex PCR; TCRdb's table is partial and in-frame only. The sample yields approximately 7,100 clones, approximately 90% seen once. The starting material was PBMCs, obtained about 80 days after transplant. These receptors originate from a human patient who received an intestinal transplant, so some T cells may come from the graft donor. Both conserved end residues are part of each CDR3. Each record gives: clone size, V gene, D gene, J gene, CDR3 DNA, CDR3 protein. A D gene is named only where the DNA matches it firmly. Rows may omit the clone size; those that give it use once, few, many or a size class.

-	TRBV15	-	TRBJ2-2	TGTGCCACCAGCAGAGATCCCCAGGACGGGAAGCTGTTTTTT	CATSRDPQDGKLFF
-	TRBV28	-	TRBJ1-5	TGTGCCTCGCGAGGGGGTAGTCAGCCCCAGCATTTT	CASRGGSQPQHF
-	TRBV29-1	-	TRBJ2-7	TGCAGCGTTCGGTTGGGGACCTACGAGCAGTACTTC	CSVRLGTYEQYF
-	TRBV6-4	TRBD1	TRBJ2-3	TGTGCCAGCAGTGACGGGACAGGGGACACAGATACGCAGTATTTT	CASSDGTGDTDTQYF
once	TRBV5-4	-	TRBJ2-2	TGTGCCAGCAGCTTGGGAAGATCGAACACCGGGGAGCTGTTTTTT	CASSLGRSNTGELFF
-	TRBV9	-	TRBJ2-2	TGTGCCAGCAGCCGTAGGTTTGACATACCCACCGGGGAGCTGTTTTTT	CASSRRFDIPTGELFF
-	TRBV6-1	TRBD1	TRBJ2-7	TGTGCCAGCAGCACCCGGGACAGGGTCCGCGAGCAGTACTTC	CASSTRDRVREQYF
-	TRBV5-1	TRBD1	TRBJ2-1	TGCGCCAGCAGCTTGGGACAGGGTCGTCTCGGTGAGCAGTTCTTC	CASSLGQGRLGEQFF
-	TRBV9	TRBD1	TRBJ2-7	TGTGCCAGCAGCGTGGGCGGGACAGGGACCACCTACGAGCAGTACTTC	CASSVGGTGTTYEQYF
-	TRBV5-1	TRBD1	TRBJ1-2	TGCGCCAGCAGCTCTCATACCGGGACAGGGTTCATTGGCTACACCTTC	CASSSHTGTGFIGYTF
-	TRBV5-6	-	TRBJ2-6	TGTGCCAGCAGCCGGCCTGGGGCCAACGTCCTGACTTTC	CASSRPGANVLTF
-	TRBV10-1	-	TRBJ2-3	TGCGCCAGCAGTGAGGGGACCTATCTCCCAGATACGCAGTATTTT	CASSEGTYLPDTQYF
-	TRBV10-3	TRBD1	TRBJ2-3	TGTGCCATCAGTGAACAGGGGGCTTTCCTCACAGATACGCAGTATTTT	CAISEQGAFLTDTQYF
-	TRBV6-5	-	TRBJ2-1	TGTGCCACCTTCTCATATTATGAGCAGTTCTTC	CATFSYYEQFF
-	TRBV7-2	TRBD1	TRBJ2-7	TGTGCCAGCAGCGGCCGGGACAGGGCTTACCCCTACGAGCAGTACTTC	CASSGRDRAYPYEQYF
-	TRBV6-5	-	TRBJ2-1	TGTGCCAGCAGCCGCAATCAGGGCTATGAGCAGTTCTTC	CASSRNQGYEQFF
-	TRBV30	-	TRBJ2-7	TGTGCCTGGACTACCGTCTACGAGCAGTACTTC	CAWTTVYEQYF
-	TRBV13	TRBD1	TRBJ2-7	TGTGCCAGCAGCTTAGCCGGACAGGAAGGGGTATTC	CASSLAGQEGVF
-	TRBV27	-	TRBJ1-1	TGTGCCAGCAGTTTAACGGAGAACACTGAAGCTTTCTTT	CASSLTENTEAFF
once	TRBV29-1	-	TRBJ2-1	TGCAGCGTTCACGGCATTCCCTACAATGAGCAGTTCTTC	CSVHGIPYNEQFF
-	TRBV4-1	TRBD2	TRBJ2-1	TGCGCCAGCAGCCAAGACCGGGAGGTCTTATACAATGAGCAGTTCTTC	CASSQDREVLYNEQFF
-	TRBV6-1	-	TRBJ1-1	TGTGCCAGCAGCCGGACTAAGGGTGAAGCTTTCTTT	CASSRTKGEAFF
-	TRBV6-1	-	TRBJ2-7	TGTGCCAGCAGTGAACCCCGGGGTGGCATCTCCTACGAGCAGTACTTC	CASSEPRGGISYEQYF
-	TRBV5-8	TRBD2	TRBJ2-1	TGTGCCAGCAGCTTGAGGCTAGCGGGGGTAATGAGGAATGAGCAGTTCTTC	CASSLRLAGVMRNEQFF
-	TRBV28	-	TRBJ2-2	TGTGCCAGCAGGTCCAGGGCCTCGAACACCGGGGAGCTGTTTTTT	CASRSRASNTGELFF
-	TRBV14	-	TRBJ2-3	TGTGCCAGCAGCCAAGATTGGGGGACTTTTAGCACAGATACGCAGTATTTT	CASSQDWGTFSTDTQYF
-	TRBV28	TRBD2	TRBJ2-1	TGTGCCAGCAGCTCTCTAGCGGGAAGCTCCTACAATGAGCAGTTCTTC	CASSSLAGSSYNEQFF
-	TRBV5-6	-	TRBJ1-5	TGTGCCAGCAGACGAGCTGAAAGGGGACAGCCCCAGCATTTT	CASRRAERGQPQHF
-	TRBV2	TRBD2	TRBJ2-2	TGTGCCAGCAGTACCACTAGCGGGGGGGCAGCCGGGGAGCTGTTTTTT	CASSTTSGGAAGELFF
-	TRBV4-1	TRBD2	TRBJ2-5	TGCGCCAGCAGCCAAGGGGATAGCGGGCTCCAAGAGACCCAGTACTTC	CASSQGDSGLQETQYF
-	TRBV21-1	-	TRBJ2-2	TGTGCCAGCAGCCAAGGACTAGCGGGGTGGTCCGCCGGGGAGCTGTTTTTT	CASSQGLAGWSAGELFF
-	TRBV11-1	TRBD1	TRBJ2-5	TGTGCCACCTCCCCGGCCAACAGGGGCGAGACCCAGTACTTC	CATSPANRGETQYF
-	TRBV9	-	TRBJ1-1	TGTGCCAGCTCGGGGTCACAAAACACTGAAGCTTTCTTT	CASSGSQNTEAFF
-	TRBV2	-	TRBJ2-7	TGTGCCAGCAACGAACACGAGCAGTACTTC	CASNEHEQYF
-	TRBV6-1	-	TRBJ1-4	TGTGCCAGCAGTGAAGGGGGTTACGGTGAAAAACTGTTTTTT	CASSEGGYGEKLFF
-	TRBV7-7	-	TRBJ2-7	TGTGCTAGCAGCTTAGCCGGGGGTTACGAGCAGTACTTC	CASSLAGGYEQYF
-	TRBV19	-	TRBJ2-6	TGTGCCAGTAGAGGGGGATCCAAATCTGGGGCCAACGTCCTGACTTTC	CASRGGSKSGANVLTF
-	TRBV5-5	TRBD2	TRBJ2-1	TGTGCCAGCAGCTTCTCAGCGGGAGTTAACAATGAGCAGTTCTTC	CASSFSAGVNNEQFF
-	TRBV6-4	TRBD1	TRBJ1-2	TGTGCCAGCGGGACAGGGGGGAGCTACACCTTC	CASGTGGSYTF
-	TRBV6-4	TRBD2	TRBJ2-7	TGTGCCAGCAGTTACGCCGCTAGCGGGGGCTGGGAGCAGTACTTC	CASSYAASGGWEQYF
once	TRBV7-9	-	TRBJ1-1	TGTGCCAGCTCGAGGAACACCATGAACACTGAAGCTTTCTTT	CASSRNTMNTEAFF